A selection of T cell receptor beta chains follows, all from one sample in a study of T-cell memory formation after mild COVID-19. TCRdb itself ran the 5' RACE reads through MiXCR, one entry per CDR3 protein. The top ten clones hold roughly a fifth of a sample with 300,000 to 350,000 distinct CDR3 sequences, 14% of them seen once. Source material: PBMCs or a T cell subset sorted from them (not recorded which). These receptors were obtained from a man between 18 and 35 years old who had mild COVID-19 (a few samples of this study predate the infection). Cell type and time point are not known. CDR3s include the opening cysteine and the closing phenylalanine or tryptophan. D genes are given only for firm matches.

v_call	d_call	j_call	cdr3_aa
TRBV10-2	-	TRBJ2-7	CASRSRLDSALNYEQYF
TRBV6-5	-	TRBJ1-1	CASSYGGVAFF
TRBV20-1	TRBD2	TRBJ2-3	CSARSGIPGLAGGRVDTQYF
TRBV7-9	-	TRBJ1-1	CASSFSRTVRNTEAFF
TRBV11-2	TRBD1	TRBJ1-1	CASTRGTDTEAFF
TRBV6-5	TRBD1	TRBJ2-5	CASRVGQGVWETQYF
TRBV19	-	TRBJ1-2	CASRQQGGGYTF
TRBV4-3	TRBD2	TRBJ2-1	CASSPRTSGGGGEQFF
TRBV25-1	-	TRBJ2-7	CASSVAGIGEQYF
TRBV20-1	TRBD2	TRBJ2-1	CSASKLAGGGYEQFF
TRBV12-3/TRBV12-4	-	TRBJ2-4	CASSLSLQGKGIQYF
TRBV25-1	-	TRBJ2-6	CASRDSGANVLTF
TRBV2	-	TRBJ2-5	CASRSPKGRQGKTQYF
TRBV4-3	-	TRBJ2-2	CASALAGRTGELFF
TRBV7-8	TRBD2	TRBJ2-3	CATRRLRGGRVLPDTQYF
TRBV6-2/TRBV6-3	-	TRBJ1-1	CASSHARTVLNTEAFF
TRBV15	-	TRBJ1-6	CATSRDRFGDSPLHF